Given below is one T cell receptor (beta chain) in context. Its antigen is currently unknown. This record belongs to a study of post-analysis software for immune sequencing data. Study results and limitations: Patients showed TRBV5-6, TRBV5-1 and TRBV20-1 among roughly 5 TRBV segments more frequent than in controls.

CDR3 size: 13 residues. CDR1 DFQATT and CDR2 SNEGSKA come from the germline V gene (reference sequence). Trimming stripped 5 bases from V and 3 bases from J, with 12 bases between. TCR beta libraries were prepared from cDNA with unique molecular identifiers. TCRdb redid the calling of the PCR reads with MiXCR, one entry per CDR3 protein. The sample yields 600,000 to 700,000 distinct CDR3 sequences, over 45% seen once. Sequencing was performed on blood. This chain connects TRBV20-1 to TRBJ2-3, with D perhaps TRBD1 (6 bases). The clonotype was recovered from a girl aged 2-10 years with multiple sclerosis. The CDR3 DNA sequence: TGCAGTGCTGACAGACAGGAGACAGATACGCAGTATTTT. Translation gives CSADRQETDTQYF.